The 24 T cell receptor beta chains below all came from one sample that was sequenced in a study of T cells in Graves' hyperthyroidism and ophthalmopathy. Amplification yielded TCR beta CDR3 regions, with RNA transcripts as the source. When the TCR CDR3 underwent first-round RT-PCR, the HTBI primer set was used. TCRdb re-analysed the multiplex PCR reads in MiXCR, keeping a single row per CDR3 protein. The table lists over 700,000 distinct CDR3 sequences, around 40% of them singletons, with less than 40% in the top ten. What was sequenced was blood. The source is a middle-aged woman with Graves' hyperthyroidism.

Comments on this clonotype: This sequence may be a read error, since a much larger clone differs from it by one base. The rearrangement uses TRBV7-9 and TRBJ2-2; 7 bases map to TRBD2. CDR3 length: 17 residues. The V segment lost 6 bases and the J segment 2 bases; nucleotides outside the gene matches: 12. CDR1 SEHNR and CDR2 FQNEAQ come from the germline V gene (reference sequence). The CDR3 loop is CASSPIGASGNTGELFF. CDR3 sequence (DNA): TGTGCCAGCAGTCCCATCGGGGCTAGCGGTAACACCGGGGAGCTGTTTTTT.

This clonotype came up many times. CDR3 sequence reads: CASSSSFGSEYEQYF. As DNA, the CDR3 is TGTGCCAGTAGTTCCTCATTCGGGAGTGAGTACGAGCAGTACTTC. The V gene is TRBV19, the J gene TRBJ2-7; possible D gene TRBD2, 6 bases. V lost 5 bases, J lost 4 bases, and 18 bases lay in between. CDR1 is LNHDA, CDR2 SQIVND, per germline (reference sequence). The CDR3 is 15 residues long.

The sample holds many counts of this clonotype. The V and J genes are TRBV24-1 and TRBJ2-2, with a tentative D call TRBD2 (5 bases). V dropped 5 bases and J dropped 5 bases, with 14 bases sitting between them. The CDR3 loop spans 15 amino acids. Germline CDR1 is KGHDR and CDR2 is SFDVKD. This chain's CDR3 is CATSAYTGGTGELFF. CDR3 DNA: TGTGCCACCAGTGCGTACACCGGCGGGACCGGGGAGCTGTTTTTT.

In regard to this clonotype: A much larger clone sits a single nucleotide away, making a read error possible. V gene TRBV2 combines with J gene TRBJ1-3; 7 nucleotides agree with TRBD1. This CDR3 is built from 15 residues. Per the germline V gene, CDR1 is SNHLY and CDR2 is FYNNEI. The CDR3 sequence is CASSLSQGTGNAIYF. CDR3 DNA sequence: TGTGCCAGCAGTTTATCACAGGGGACTGGAAACGCCATATATTTT.

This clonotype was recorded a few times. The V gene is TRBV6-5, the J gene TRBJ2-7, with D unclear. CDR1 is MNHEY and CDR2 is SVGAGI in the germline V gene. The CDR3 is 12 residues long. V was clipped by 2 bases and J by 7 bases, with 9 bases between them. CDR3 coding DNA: TGTGCCAGCAGTTACGTCCTTACAGAGCAGTACTTC. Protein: CASSYVLTEQYF.

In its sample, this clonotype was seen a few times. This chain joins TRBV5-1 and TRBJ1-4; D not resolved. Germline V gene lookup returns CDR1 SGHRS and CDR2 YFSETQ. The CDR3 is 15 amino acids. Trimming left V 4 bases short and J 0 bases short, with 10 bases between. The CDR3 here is CASSERPSTNEKLFF. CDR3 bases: TGCGCCAGCAGCGAAAGACCGTCAACTAATGAAAAACTGTTTTTT.

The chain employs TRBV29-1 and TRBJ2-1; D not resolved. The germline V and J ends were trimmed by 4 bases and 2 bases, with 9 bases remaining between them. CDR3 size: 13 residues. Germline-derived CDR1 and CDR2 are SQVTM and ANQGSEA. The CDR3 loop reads CSVAGGTYNEQFF. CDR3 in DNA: TGCAGCGTTGCGGGCGGTACCTACAATGAGCAGTTCTTC.

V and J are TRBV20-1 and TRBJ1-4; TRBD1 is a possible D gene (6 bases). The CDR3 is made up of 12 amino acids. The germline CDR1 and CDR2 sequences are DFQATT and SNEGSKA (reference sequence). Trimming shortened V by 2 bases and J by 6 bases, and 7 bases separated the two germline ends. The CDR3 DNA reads TGCAGTGCTAGACAGGGGCATGAAAAACTGTTTTTT. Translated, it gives CSARQGHEKLFF.

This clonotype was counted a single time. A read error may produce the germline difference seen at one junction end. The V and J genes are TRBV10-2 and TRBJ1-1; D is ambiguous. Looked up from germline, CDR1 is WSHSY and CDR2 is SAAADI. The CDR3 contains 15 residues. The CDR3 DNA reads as TGTGCCAGCAGCCAAGTCCGGGTCAGGAACACTGAAGCTTTCTTT. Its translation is CASSQVRVRNTEAFF.

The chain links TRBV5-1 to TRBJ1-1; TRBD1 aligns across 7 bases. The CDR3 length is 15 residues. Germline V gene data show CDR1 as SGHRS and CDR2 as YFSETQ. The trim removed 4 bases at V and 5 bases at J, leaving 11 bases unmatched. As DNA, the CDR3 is TGCGCCAGCAGCCTGACAGGGAGGGGAAGAACTGAAGCTTTCTTT. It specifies CASSLTGRGRTEAFF.

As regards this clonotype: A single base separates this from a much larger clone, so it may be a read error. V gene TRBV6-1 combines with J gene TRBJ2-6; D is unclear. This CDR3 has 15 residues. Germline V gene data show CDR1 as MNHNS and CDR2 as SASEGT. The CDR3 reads CASSARLDGTNVLTF. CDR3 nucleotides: TGTGCCAGCAGTGCCCGGCTAGATGGGACCAACGTCCTGACTTTC.

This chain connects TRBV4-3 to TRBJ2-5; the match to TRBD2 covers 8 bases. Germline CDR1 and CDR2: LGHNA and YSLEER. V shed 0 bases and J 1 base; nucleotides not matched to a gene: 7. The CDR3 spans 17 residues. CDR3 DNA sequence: TGCGCCAGCAGCCAAGACTGGCTGGCGGGGGGCCAAGAGACCCAGTACTTC. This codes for CASSQDWLAGGQETQYF.

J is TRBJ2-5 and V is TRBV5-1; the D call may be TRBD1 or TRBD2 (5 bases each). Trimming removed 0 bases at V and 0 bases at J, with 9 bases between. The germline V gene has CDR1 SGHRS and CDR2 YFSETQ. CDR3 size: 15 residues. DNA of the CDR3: TGCGCCAGCAGCTTGGGGCAGGGACACCAAGAGACCCAGTACTTC. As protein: CASSLGQGHQETQYF.

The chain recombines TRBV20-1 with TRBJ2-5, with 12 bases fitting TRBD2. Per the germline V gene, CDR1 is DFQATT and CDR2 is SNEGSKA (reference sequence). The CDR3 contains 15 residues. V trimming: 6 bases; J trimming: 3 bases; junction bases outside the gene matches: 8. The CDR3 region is CSALIGLAGKETQYF. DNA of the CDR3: TGCAGTGCCTTAATTGGACTAGCGGGGAAAGAGACCCAGTACTTC.

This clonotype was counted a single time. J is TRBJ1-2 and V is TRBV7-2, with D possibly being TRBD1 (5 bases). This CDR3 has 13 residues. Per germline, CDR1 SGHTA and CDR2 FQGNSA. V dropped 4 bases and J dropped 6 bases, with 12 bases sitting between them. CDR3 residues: CASSWGGGNGYTF. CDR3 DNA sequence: TGTGCCAGCAGCTGGGGTGGGGGGAATGGCTACACCTTC. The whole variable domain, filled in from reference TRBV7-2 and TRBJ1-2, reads GAGVSQSPSNKVTEKGKDVELRCDPISGHTALYWYRQSLGQGLEFLIYFQGNSAPDKSGLPSDRFSAERTGGSVSTLTIQRTQQEDSAVYLCASSWGGGNGYTFGSGTRLTVV.

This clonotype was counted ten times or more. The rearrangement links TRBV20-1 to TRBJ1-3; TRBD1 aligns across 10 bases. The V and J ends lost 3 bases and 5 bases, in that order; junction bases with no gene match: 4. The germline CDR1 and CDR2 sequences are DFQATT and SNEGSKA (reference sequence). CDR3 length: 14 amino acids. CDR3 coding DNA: TGCAGTGCTAGTCCGGGACAGGGGCGAAACACCATATATTTT. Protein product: CSASPGQGRNTIYF.

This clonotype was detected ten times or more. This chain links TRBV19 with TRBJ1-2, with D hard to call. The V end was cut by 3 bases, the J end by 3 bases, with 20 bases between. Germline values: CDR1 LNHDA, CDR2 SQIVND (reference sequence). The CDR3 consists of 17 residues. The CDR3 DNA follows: TGTGCCAGTAGTATCGCCCGGCGCGCCATCCCCGACTATGGCTACACCTTC. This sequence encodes CASSIARRAIPDYGYTF.

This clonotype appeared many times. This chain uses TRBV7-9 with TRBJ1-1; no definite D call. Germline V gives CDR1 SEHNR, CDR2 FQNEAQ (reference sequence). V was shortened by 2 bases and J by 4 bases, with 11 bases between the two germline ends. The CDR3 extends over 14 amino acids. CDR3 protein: CASSLRVFGTEAFF. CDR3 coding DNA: TGTGCCAGCAGCTTAAGGGTGTTCGGCACTGAAGCTTTCTTT. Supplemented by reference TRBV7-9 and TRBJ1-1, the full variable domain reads DTGVSQNPRHKITKRGQNVTFRCDPISEHNRLYWYRQTLGQGPEFLTYFQNEAQLEKSRLLSDRFSAERPKGSFSTLEIQRTEQGDSAMYLCASSLRVFGTEAFFGQGTRLTVV.

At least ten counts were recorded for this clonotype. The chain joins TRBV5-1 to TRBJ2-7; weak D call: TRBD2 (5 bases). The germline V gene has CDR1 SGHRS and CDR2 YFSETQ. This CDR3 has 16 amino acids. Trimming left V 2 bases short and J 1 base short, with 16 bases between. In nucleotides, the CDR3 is TGCGCCAGCAGCTTTGCAGTGGGAAGCGGATCCTACGAGCAGTACTTC. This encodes CASSFAVGSGSYEQYF.

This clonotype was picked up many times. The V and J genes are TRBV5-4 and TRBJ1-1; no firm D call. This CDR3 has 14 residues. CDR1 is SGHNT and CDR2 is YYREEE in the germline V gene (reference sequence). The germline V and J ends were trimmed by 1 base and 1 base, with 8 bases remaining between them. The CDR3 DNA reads TGTGCCAGCAGCTTGCAACAGCAGAACACTGAAGCTTTCTTT. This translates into CASSLQQQNTEAFF.

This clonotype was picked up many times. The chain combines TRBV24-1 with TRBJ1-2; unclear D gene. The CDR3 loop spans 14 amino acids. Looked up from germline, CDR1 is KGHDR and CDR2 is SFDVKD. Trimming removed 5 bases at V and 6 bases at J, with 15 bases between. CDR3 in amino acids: CATSGSVAGDGYTF. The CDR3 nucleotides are TGTGCCACCAGTGGATCCGTTGCGGGTGATGGCTACACCTTC.

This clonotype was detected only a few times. CDR3 bases: TGTGCCAGCACCCACGTGGGGTACGAGCAGTACTTC. Translated, it gives CASTHVGYEQYF. This chain joins TRBV11-2 and TRBJ2-7; D call uncertain. Germline assignment: CDR1 SGHAT and CDR2 FQNNGV. The CDR3 spans 12 residues. Trimming pared 7 bases from V and 4 bases from J, leaving 11 bases between.

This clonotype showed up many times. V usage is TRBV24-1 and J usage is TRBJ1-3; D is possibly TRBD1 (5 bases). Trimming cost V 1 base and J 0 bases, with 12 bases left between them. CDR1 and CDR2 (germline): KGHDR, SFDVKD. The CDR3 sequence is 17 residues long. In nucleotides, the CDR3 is TGTGCCACCAGTGATTTCCATGTAGGGGTCTCTGGAAACACCATATATTTT. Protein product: CATSDFHVGVSGNTIYF.

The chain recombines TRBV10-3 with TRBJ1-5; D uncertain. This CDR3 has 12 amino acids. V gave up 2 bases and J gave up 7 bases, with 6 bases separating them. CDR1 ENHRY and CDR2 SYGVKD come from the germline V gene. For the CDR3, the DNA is TGTGCCATCAGTGAGCCGGACCAGCCCCAGCATTTT. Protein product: CAISEPDQPQHF.